Reported below is one TCR beta chain. The data are from a study of T cells in Graves' hyperthyroidism and ophthalmopathy. Amplified regions were TCR beta CDR3 sequences from RNA transcripts. The HTBI primer set was used in a first-round RT-PCR of the TCR CDR3. MiXCR was run by TCRdb on the multiplex PCR reads, yielding one entry per CDR3 protein. The sample contains fewer than 450,000 distinct CDR3 sequences, approximately 16% of which appear only once. The CDR3 covers 13 residues. V lost 6 bases, J lost 7 bases, and 11 bases stayed unmatched. CDR1 is SQVTM and CDR2 is ANQGSEA in the germline V gene. The chain couples TRBV29-1 to TRBJ1-1, with 7 bases identical to TRBD1. Sequencing was carried out using blood. This clonotype was obtained from a woman aged 55-70 years with Graves' ophthalmopathy. CDR3 DNA sequence: TGCAGCGTGGTGACAGGGCTAGTCAGTGAAGCTTTCTTT. Amino acids: CSVVTGLVSEAFF.